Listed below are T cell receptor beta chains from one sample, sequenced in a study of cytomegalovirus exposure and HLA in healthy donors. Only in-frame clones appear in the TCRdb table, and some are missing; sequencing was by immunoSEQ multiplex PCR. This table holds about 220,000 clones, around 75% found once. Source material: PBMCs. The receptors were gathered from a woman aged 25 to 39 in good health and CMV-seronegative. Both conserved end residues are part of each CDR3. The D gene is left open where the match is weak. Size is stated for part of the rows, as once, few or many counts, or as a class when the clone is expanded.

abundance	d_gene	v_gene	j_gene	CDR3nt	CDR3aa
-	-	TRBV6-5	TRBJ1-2	TGTGCCAGCAACGAGGGACTAACGTTCGATGGCTACACCTTC	CASNEGLTFDGYTF
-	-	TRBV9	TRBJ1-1	TGTGCCAGCACCCCCAGTTCGAGGGTCGACACTGAAGCTTTCTTT	CASTPSSRVDTEAFF
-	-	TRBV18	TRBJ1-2	TGTGCCAGCTCACCTGGGGGGAGCTCTAACTATGGCTACACCTTC	CASSPGGSSNYGYTF
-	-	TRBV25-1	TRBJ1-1	TGTGCCAGCAGTGGAACAGCTGAAGCTTTCTTT	CASSGTAEAFF
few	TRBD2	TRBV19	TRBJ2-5	TGTGCCAGTAGCCTAGCGGGGGGGCGTCAAGAGACCCAGTACTTC	CASSLAGGRQETQYF
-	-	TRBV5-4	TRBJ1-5	TGTGCCAGCAGCTTGGCGCGGGGCAGCTTAGGTCAGCCCCAGCATTTT	CASSLARGSLGQPQHF
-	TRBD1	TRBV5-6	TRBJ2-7	TGTGCCAGCAGAAATTCCGGGACAGGGGTCCACTACGAGCAGTACTTC	CASRNSGTGVHYEQYF
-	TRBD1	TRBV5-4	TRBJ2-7	TGTGCCAGCAGCTTGGTGGACAGGGGCGAGCAGTACTTC	CASSLVDRGEQYF
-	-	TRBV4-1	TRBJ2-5	TGCGCCAGCAGCCAATTCGGGCGGGAAAAGGAAGAGACCCAGTACTTC	CASSQFGREKEETQYF
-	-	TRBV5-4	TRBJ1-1	TGTGCCAGCACCTGGCCGGGGCAGGGGACTGAAGCTTTCTTT	CASTWPGQGTEAFF
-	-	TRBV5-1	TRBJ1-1	TGCGCCAGCAGCTTGGGAGGGATGAACACTGAAGCTTTCTTT	CASSLGGMNTEAFF
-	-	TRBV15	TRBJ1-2	TGTGCCACCAGCAAAGACGGTAACTATGGCTACACCTTC	CATSKDGNYGYTF